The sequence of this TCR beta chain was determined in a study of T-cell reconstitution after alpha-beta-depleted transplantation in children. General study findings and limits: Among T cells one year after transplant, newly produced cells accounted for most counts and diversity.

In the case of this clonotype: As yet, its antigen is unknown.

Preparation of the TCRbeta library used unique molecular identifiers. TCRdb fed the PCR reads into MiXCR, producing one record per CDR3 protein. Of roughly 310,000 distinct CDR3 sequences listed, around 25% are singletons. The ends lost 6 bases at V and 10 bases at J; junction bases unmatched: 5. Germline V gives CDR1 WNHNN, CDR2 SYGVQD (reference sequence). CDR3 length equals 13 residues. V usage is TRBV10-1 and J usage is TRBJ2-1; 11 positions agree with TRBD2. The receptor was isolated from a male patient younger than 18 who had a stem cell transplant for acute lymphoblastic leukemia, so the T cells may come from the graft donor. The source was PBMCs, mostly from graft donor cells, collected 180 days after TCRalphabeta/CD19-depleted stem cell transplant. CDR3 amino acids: CASSLAGGREQFF. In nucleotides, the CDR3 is TGCGCCAGCAGCCTAGCGGGAGGACGGGAGCAGTTCTTC.